The 24 T cell receptor beta chains in this list originate from one sample, sequenced in a study of blood T cells in healthy people across ages. A second 7 to 11 cycle PCR used barcoded and J-beta primers. MiXCR was run by TCRdb on the 5' RACE reads, yielding one entry per CDR3 protein. This table holds some 800,000 distinct CDR3 sequences, approximately 48% found once. The sequencing sample was made of blood. The source of these receptors is a man aged 60 to 75 in good health.

The chain employs TRBV7-2 and TRBJ2-3, with 11 bases fitting TRBD1. Germline CDR1 reads SGHTA; CDR2 reads FQGNSA. V was pared by 5 bases and J by 4 bases, with 5 bases of the junction left unmatched. The CDR3 is 15 amino acids. The CDR3 sequence: CASSRSGQGADTQYF. CDR3 sequence (DNA): TGTGCCAGCAGCCGTTCGGGACAGGGGGCAGATACGCAGTATTTT.

The sample holds a few counts of this clonotype. This chain connects TRBV9 to TRBJ1-3; D gene uncertain. Germline CDR1 is SGDLS and CDR2 is YYNGEE. The CDR3 has 16 residues. The ends were cut back, 0 bases at V and 2 bases at J, with 12 bases in the middle. CDR3 sequence (DNA): TGTGCCAGCAGCGTAGGCGACCATTCCCCTGGAAACACCATATATTTT. Residues: CASSVGDHSPGNTIYF.

This clonotype has a handful of counts. The genes are TRBV30 and TRBJ1-6; no definite D call. This CDR3 is 14 amino acids long. Trimming took 5 bases from V and 1 from J, leaving 9 bases between them. Germline loops: CDR1 GTSNPN, CDR2 SVGIG (reference sequence). The CDR3 here is CAWARESYNSPLHF. DNA for the CDR3: TGTGCCTGGGCGAGGGAGTCCTATAATTCACCCCTCCACTTT.

Only a few counts were recorded for this clonotype. The chain recombines TRBV30 with TRBJ2-7, with D possibly TRBD1 on 5 matching bases. The CDR3 totals 14 residues. Germline lookup yields CDR1 GTSNPN and CDR2 SVGIG (reference sequence). Trimming removed 2 bases at V and 1 base at J, with 12 bases between. The chain's CDR3 is CAWSRPDISYEQYF. CDR3 nucleotide sequence: TGTGCCTGGAGTCGACCGGACATTTCCTACGAGCAGTACTTC.

Of note for this clonotype: A read error is possible here, since a much larger clone lies one base away. The gene calls are TRBV9 and TRBJ2-7; maybe TRBD1 (6 bases). Per the germline V gene, CDR1 is SGDLS and CDR2 is YYNGEE. Trimming removed 1 base from V and 4 bases from J, with 12 bases in between. CDR3 length equals 14 residues. The DNA of the CDR3 is TGTGCCAGCAGCGTACGACAGGCGGCATACGAGCAGTACTTC. It is translated as CASSVRQAAYEQYF.

The rearrangement links TRBV9 to TRBJ2-7, with D uncertain. This CDR3 contains 15 residues. CDR1 and CDR2 (germline): SGDLS, YYNGEE. Trimming left V 3 bases short and J 3 bases short, with 16 bases between. CDR3 residues: CASSAGERIGYEQYF. In nucleotides, the CDR3 is TGTGCCAGCAGCGCTGGCGAGAGGATCGGCTACGAGCAGTACTTC.

V is TRBV7-6 and J is TRBJ2-1; 8 bases are a match to TRBD1. Germline V lookup: CDR1 SGHVS, CDR2 FNYEAQ. There are 16 residues in the CDR3. J gave up 2 bases and V 1 base, and 4 bases lay outside the gene matches. CDR3 sequence: CASSLGTGTTYNEQFF. CDR3 DNA: TGTGCCAGCAGCTTAGGGACAGGGACCACCTACAATGAGCAGTTCTTC.

This clonotype was observed a few times. An end of the junction differs from the germline gene, which may be a read error. The chain couples TRBV7-2 to TRBJ2-5; 12 bases match TRBD1. Germline assignment: CDR1 SGHTA and CDR2 FQGNSA. The CDR3 runs to 16 residues. CDR3 amino acids: CASSPMGQGAGETQYF. The CDR3 DNA reads as TGTGCCAGCAGCCCCATGGGACAGGGGGCGGGAGAGACTCAGTACTTC.

The chain has TRBV24-1 and TRBJ2-3, with TRBD1 identical over 11 bases. The CDR3 spans 19 residues. Per the germline V gene, CDR1 is KGHDR and CDR2 is SFDVKD. With V trimmed by 4 bases and J by 3 bases, 14 bases remained unmatched. The CDR3 DNA is TGTGCCACCAGTGACTCCCGGGACAGGGGGTCATTTTTTACAGATACGCAGTATTTT. The encoded protein is CATSDSRDRGSFFTDTQYF.

This chain links TRBV20-1 with TRBJ2-7, with 7 bases that match TRBD2. The end of the DNA aligns better with TRBJ2-5, so the J call may be wrong. The germline V gene encodes CDR1 DFQATT and CDR2 SNEGSKA (reference sequence). The CDR3 totals 13 residues. The CDR3 region has the DNA TGCAGTGCTAGTAGGACGGGGGGAGAGACCCAGTACTTC. Amino acids: CSASRTGGETQYF.

This clonotype was recorded once. This chain uses TRBV9 with TRBJ2-7; 7 bases map to TRBD1. Germline V gene data show CDR1 as SGDLS and CDR2 as YYNGEE. The CDR3 length is 15 residues. V trimming: 1 base; J trimming: 7 bases; junction bases outside the gene matches: 11. The CDR3 loop is CASSVQELGGDEQYF. CDR3 nucleotide sequence: TGTGCCAGCAGCGTACAGGAACTAGGGGGCGATGAGCAGTACTTC. The full variable domain, its missing parts supplied by reference TRBV9 and TRBJ2-7, is DSGVTQTPKHLITATGQRVTLRCSPRSGDLSVYWYQQSLDQGLQFLIQYYNGEERAKGNILERFSAQQFPDLHSELNLSSLELGDSALYFCASSVQELGGDEQYFGPGTRLTVT.

This rearrangement joins TRBV4-3 to TRBJ2-2; 8 nucleotides align to TRBD1. Trimming removed 0 bases from V and 1 base from J; junction bases left unmatched: 10. The CDR3 extends over 19 amino acids. CDR1 LGHNA and CDR2 YSLEER come from the germline V gene. The CDR3 is CASSQDRTGSVGNTGELFF. CDR3 nucleotide sequence: TGCGCCAGCAGCCAAGATAGGACAGGGTCGGTGGGGAACACCGGGGAGCTGTTTTTT.

The chain couples TRBV11-2 to TRBJ2-4, with TRBD2 identical over 9 bases. The end of the DNA is better explained by TRBJ2-7, so the J call may be wrong. Germline assignment: CDR1 SGHAT and CDR2 FQNNGV. This CDR3 is built from 16 residues. The CDR3 DNA reads TGTGCCAGCAGTACGATGACTAGCGGAATCTCCTACGAGCAGTACTTC. Protein product: CASSTMTSGISYEQYF.

The chain has TRBV5-1 and TRBJ1-1; possible D gene TRBD1, 5 bases. V was pared by 5 bases and J by 0 bases, with 11 bases between. Germline V gene data show CDR1 as SGHRS and CDR2 as YFSETQ. The CDR3 consists of 14 residues. CDR3 sequence: CASRYGTVNTEAFF. The CDR3 nucleotides read TGCGCCAGCAGGTACGGGACGGTGAACACTGAAGCTTTCTTT.

The chain joins TRBV11-2 to TRBJ2-1, with TRBD2 matching 7 bases. Per the germline V gene, CDR1 is SGHAT and CDR2 is FQNNGV. J lost 4 bases, V lost 0 bases, and 6 bases had no gene match. This CDR3 is built from 16 residues. The CDR3 sequence: CASSLDREARYNEQFF. The CDR3, as DNA: TGTGCCAGCAGCTTAGACCGGGAGGCCAGGTACAATGAGCAGTTCTTC.

The V gene is TRBV4-1, the J gene TRBJ2-5; TRBD2 might be the D (6 bases). The CDR3 has 14 residues. V lost 3 bases, J lost 1 base, and 9 bases lay in between. Germline values: CDR1 MGHRA, CDR2 YSYEKL. The DNA for the CDR3 is TGCGCCAGCAGCCACCCGGGGGTCCAAGAGACCCAGTACTTC. Translation gives CASSHPGVQETQYF.

This sequence joins TRBV7-8 and TRBJ2-5, with 10 bases identical to TRBD2. J was trimmed by 3 bases and V by 0 bases; bases with no gene match: 4. The CDR3 runs to 16 residues. CDR1 and CDR2 from the germline V gene are SGHVS and FQNEAQ. This CDR3 is CASSLALAGAKETQYF. The DNA for the CDR3 is TGTGCCAGCAGCTTAGCGCTAGCGGGGGCCAAAGAGACCCAGTACTTC.

The V gene is TRBV20-1, the J gene TRBJ2-1; 11 bases agree with TRBD2. CDR3 length equals 13 residues. In germline, CDR1 is DFQATT, CDR2 SNEGSKA (reference sequence). V lost 6 bases and J lost 5; bases outside the gene matches: 3. The CDR3 DNA reads as TGCAGTGCCCCGGGACTAGCGGACAATGAGCAGTTCTTC. Its translation is CSAPGLADNEQFF.

This chain links TRBV20-1 with TRBJ1-4; D uncertain. With 4 bases removed from V and 0 bases from J, the gap between germline ends came to 6 bases. Germline-derived CDR1 and CDR2 are DFQATT and SNEGSKA (reference sequence). There are 13 residues in the CDR3. The DNA for the CDR3 is TGCAGTGCTATACCGGCAACTAATGAAAAACTGTTTTTT. Encoded protein: CSAIPATNEKLFF.

This clonotype showed up just a few times. V and J are TRBV4-3 and TRBJ1-6; TRBD1 agrees at 7 bases. CDR3 length equals 17 residues. The germline CDR1 and CDR2 sequences are LGHNA and YSLEER. Trimming at V came to 0 bases and at J to 9 bases, leaving 11 bases not matched to a gene. DNA for the CDR3: TGCGCCAGCAGCCAAGATTCCCCCCCAGGGGGGGTTTCACCCCTCCACTTT. Encoded protein: CASSQDSPPGGVSPLHF.

The V and J genes are TRBV25-1 and TRBJ2-7; D is uncertain. Germline V gives CDR1 MGHDK, CDR2 SYGVNS. The CDR3 is made up of 12 amino acids. Trimming pared 4 bases from V and 4 bases from J, leaving 8 bases between. The CDR3 sequence is CASSVGSYEQYF. The CDR3, as DNA: TGTGCCAGCAGTGTAGGATCTTACGAGCAGTACTTC.

V usage is TRBV10-3 and J usage is TRBJ1-1; 8 bases line up with TRBD1. V lost 0 bases to trimming and J lost 8 bases; unmatched junction nucleotides: 2. The CDR3 consists of 13 residues. Germline V CDR1 and CDR2: ENHRY, SYGVKD. The CDR3 here is CAISESWDREAFF. In DNA form, the CDR3 reads TGTGCCATCAGTGAGTCCTGGGACAGGGAAGCTTTCTTT.

The V and J genes are TRBV27 and TRBJ2-3; tentatively, D is TRBD1 (5 bases). CDR3 length: 13 amino acids. Deletions cut 5 bases from V and 2 bases from J, with 8 bases between. Germline lookup yields CDR1 MNHEY and CDR2 SMNVEV (reference sequence). The CDR3 region has the DNA TGTGCCAGCAGTGGCAGGGTCACAGATACGCAGTATTTT. Residues: CASSGRVTDTQYF.

The J gene is TRBJ1-1, the V gene TRBV6-5; possible D gene TRBD1, 6 bases. The CDR3 runs to 15 residues. Trimming cost V 4 bases and J 1 base, with 13 bases left between them. Germline values: CDR1 MNHEY, CDR2 SVGAGI. The CDR3 bases are TGTGCCAGCAGTTTGATTGGGGGCCGGAACACTGAAGCTTTCTTT. This codes for CASSLIGGRNTEAFF.